A single sample gave rise to the 12 T cell receptor beta chains below, sequenced in a study of immune cell composition in non-small cell lung cancer. The table came from immunoSEQ multiplex PCR; TCRdb's copy has only in-frame clones and leaves some out. The sample lists around 1,700 clones; roughly 80% were seen once. Sequenced sample: lung tumor tissue. The receptors here all came from a human donor with non-small cell lung cancer.

V is TRBV5-1 and J is TRBJ2-3; 11 positions match TRBD2. The ends lost 0 bases at V and 5 bases at J; junction bases unmatched: 2. This CDR3 has 15 amino acids. From germline, CDR1 is SGHRS and CDR2 YFSETQ. The DNA of the CDR3 is TGCGCCAGCAGCTTGGGGCTAGCGGGAGGAGATACGCAGTATTTT. As protein: CASSLGLAGGDTQYF.

The rearrangement joins TRBV6-1 to TRBJ2-7; TRBD2 matches at 12 bases. The CDR3 spans 17 residues. The J segment lost 3 bases and the V segment lost 4 bases, leaving 10 bases of the junction unmatched. Germline values: CDR1 MNHNS, CDR2 SASEGT. Here the CDR3 reads CASSGGTSGPPLYEQYF. CDR3 DNA: TGTGCCAGCAGTGGAGGGACTAGCGGGCCCCCCCTCTACGAGCAGTACTTC.

The J gene is TRBJ2-2, the V gene TRBV7-9; weak D call: TRBD1 (5 bases). The V gene lost 0 bases and the J gene lost 6 bases, with 14 bases spanning the gap. The CDR3 runs to 16 residues. Germline V gene lookup returns CDR1 SEHNR and CDR2 FQNEAQ (reference sequence). For the CDR3, the DNA is TGTGCCAGCAGCTTAGCTGGTTTTTGGGGCTCCGGGGAGCTGTTTTTT. Translation: CASSLAGFWGSGELFF.

This clone was seen only a few times. V gene TRBV7-2 combines with J gene TRBJ1-2; D gene unclear. CDR3 length: 16 residues. Germline V CDR1 and CDR2: SGHTA, FQGNSA. The ends were cut back, 5 bases at V and 2 bases at J, with 18 bases in the middle. The CDR3 spells CASSRAPKDVNYGYTF. CDR3 bases: TGTGCCAGCAGCCGAGCCCCCAAAGACGTAAACTATGGCTACACCTTC.

The gene calls are TRBV28 and TRBJ1-1; D is unresolved. CDR1 is MDHEN, CDR2 SYDVKM, per germline. This CDR3 contains 13 residues. V was shortened by 6 bases and J by 1 base, with 9 bases between the two germline ends. CDR3 sequence (DNA): TGTGCCAGCAGCCAGACACCGAACACTGAAGCTTTCTTT. Protein: CASSQTPNTEAFF.

The chain is built from TRBV19 and TRBJ2-3; 7 bases agree with TRBD1. The J segment lost 6 bases and the V segment lost 6 bases, leaving 6 bases of the junction unmatched. CDR1 and CDR2 (germline): LNHDA, SQIVND (reference sequence). The CDR3 is made up of 13 amino acids. The CDR3: CASRVQGSDTQYF. The CDR3 DNA follows: TGTGCCAGTAGGGTACAGGGGTCCGATACGCAGTATTTT.

This rearrangement joins TRBV29-1 to TRBJ2-5; the D is unclear. V lost 0 bases and J lost 4, with 9 bases in between. The CDR3 contains 13 residues. The germline CDR1 and CDR2 sequences are SQVTM and ANQGSEA. CDR3 in DNA: TGCAGCGTTGAAGACGACAAGGTAGAGACCCAGTACTTC. It specifies CSVEDDKVETQYF.

This rearrangement joins TRBV4-1 to TRBJ2-7; 11 positions match TRBD1. CDR3 length: 15 amino acids. The junction had 9 bases not matched to a gene; V was cut back by 4 bases and J by 7 bases. Looked up from germline, CDR1 is MGHRA and CDR2 is YSYEKL. In DNA, the CDR3 is TGCGCCAGCAGCCCAGAGGGACAGGGGGTCCTGGAGCAGTACTTC. Translated, it gives CASSPEGQGVLEQYF.

This clone was found once. The chain links TRBV7-9 to TRBJ2-7, with 7 positions matching TRBD1. With V trimmed by 5 bases and J by 5 bases, 12 bases remained unmatched. The CDR3 runs to 15 residues. Germline CDR1 SEHNR, CDR2 FQNEAQ (reference sequence). CDR3 in DNA: TGTGCCAGCAGCCCCGAAGCGACAGGGTTCGACGAGCAGTACTTC. It encodes CASSPEATGFDEQYF.

This chain connects TRBV27 to TRBJ1-6; unclear D gene. Germline V gene lookup returns CDR1 MNHEY and CDR2 SMNVEV (reference sequence). Trimming removed 7 bases at V and 6 bases at J, with 16 bases between. This CDR3 has 15 amino acids. The CDR3 nucleotides read TGTGCCAGCACAAACTTCGACGCAAGTAATTCACCCCTCCACTTT. Its translation: CASTNFDASNSPLHF.

The V call is TRBV27, the J call TRBJ2-7; a weak D match, TRBD1 (6 bases). Trimming stripped 1 base from V and 6 bases from J, with 10 bases between. Germline CDR1 is MNHEY and CDR2 is SMNVEV (reference sequence). The CDR3 length is 13 residues. CDR3 sequence reads: CASSLYWGLEQYF. DNA for the CDR3: TGTGCCAGCAGTTTATATTGGGGGCTCGAGCAGTACTTC.

This chain connects TRBV12-5 to TRBJ1-2, with D hard to call. Germline V gene lookup returns CDR1 LGHNT and CDR2 FRNRAP. The CDR3 consists of 12 residues. V lost 4 bases, J lost 7 bases, and 10 bases lay in between. The CDR3 loop is CASGSPPSGYTF. The DNA of the CDR3 is TGTGCTAGTGGTTCCCCGCCTTCTGGCTACACCTTC.